A single sample gave rise to the 21 T cell receptor beta chains below, sequenced in a study of T-cell reconstitution after alpha-beta-depleted transplantation in children. A TCRbeta library incorporating unique molecular identifiers was prepared. TCRdb ran MiXCR on the PCR reads and lists one entry per CDR3 protein. The data contain 200,000 or so distinct CDR3 sequences, under 8.5% of them seen just once; the ten biggest clones take up more than 5.5%. Sequenced material: PBMCs, taken before TCRalphabeta/CD19-depleted stem cell transplant. Receptors were obtained from a boy between 2 and 10 years old with acute lymphoblastic leukemia, due to receive a stem cell transplant.

In this sample, this clonotype turned up a few times. The rearrangement links TRBV4-3 to TRBJ2-3; D remains unclear. The CDR3 runs to 15 residues. The germline V gene has CDR1 LGHNA and CDR2 YSLEER. V dropped 0 bases and J dropped 6 bases, with 13 bases sitting between them. The CDR3 DNA sequence: TGCGCCAGCAGCCAAGATCCGAGGTTTGGGGATACGCAGTATTTT. The encoded protein is CASSQDPRFGDTQYF.

This sequence joins TRBV7-9 and TRBJ1-4; D perhaps matches TRBD1 (5 bases). Trimming took off 8 bases at V and 5 bases at J, with 15 bases between the two ends. CDR1 is SEHNR and CDR2 is FQNEAQ in the germline V gene (reference sequence). This CDR3 comprises 14 residues. Here the CDR3 reads CASRSEGLNEKLFF. The CDR3 bases are TGTGCCAGCCGGAGTGAGGGACTCAATGAAAAACTGTTTTTT. Full variable domain (rest looked up from reference TRBV7-9 and TRBJ1-4): DTGVSQNPRHKITKRGQNVTFRCDPISEHNRLYWYRQTLGQGPEFLTYFQNEAQLEKSRLLSDRFSAERPKGSFSTLEIQRTEQGDSAMYLCASRSEGLNEKLFFGSGTQLSVL.

This clonotype appeared many times. The V and J genes are TRBV4-3 and TRBJ2-3; D perhaps matches TRBD2 (7 bases). V lost 0 bases and J 5 bases, leaving 12 bases between the germline ends. The CDR3 covers 15 residues. CDR1 is LGHNA, CDR2 YSLEER, per germline. The DNA for the CDR3 is TGCGCCAGCAGCCAAGAATTGGGGGGGCGAGATACGCAGTATTTT. The encoded protein is CASSQELGGRDTQYF.

This clonotype has ten or more counts. The rearrangement links TRBV20-1 to TRBJ2-4, with TRBD1 identical over 8 bases. V was clipped by 4 bases and J by 8 bases; unmatched bases: 4. CDR3 length: 12 residues. Germline CDR1 is DFQATT and CDR2 is SNEGSKA (reference sequence). This CDR3 is CSATSDRDIQYF. DNA for the CDR3: TGCAGTGCTACCTCGGACAGGGACATTCAGTACTTC.

In this sample, this clonotype turned up many times. The chain carries TRBV28 and TRBJ2-7; weak D call: TRBD1 (6 bases). The length of the CDR3 is 19 residues. Trimming left V 3 bases short and J 2 bases short, with 26 bases between. Germline CDR1 and CDR2: MDHEN and SYDVKM. CDR3 amino acids: CASSLPTDPTGRRTYEQYF. The CDR3 bases are TGTGCCAGCAGTTTGCCTACCGACCCGACAGGCCGGCGAACCTACGAGCAGTACTTC.

This clonotype was counted only a few times. The CDR3 reads CASSSPNPGTGNTIYF. The CDR3 DNA sequence: TGTGCCAGCAGTTCCCCGAATCCGGGGACTGGAAACACCATATATTTT. The chain links TRBV6-5 to TRBJ1-3; D remains unclear. Germline lookup yields CDR1 MNHEY and CDR2 SVGAGI. This CDR3 region has 16 residues. V gave up 4 bases and J gave up 2 bases, with 15 bases separating them.

In this sample, this clonotype turned up many times. The chain has TRBV20-1 and TRBJ2-1; possible D gene TRBD2, 6 bases. CDR3 length equals 15 residues. Trimming removed 0 bases from V and 0 bases from J, with 9 bases in between. Germline V gene sequence: CDR1 DFQATT, CDR2 SNEGSKA (reference sequence). As DNA, the CDR3 is TGCAGTGCTAGAGACCTAGCGAGCTCCTACAATGAGCAGTTCTTC. It specifies CSARDLASSYNEQFF.

This clonotype was observed many times. The chain is built from TRBV28 and TRBJ2-3; 11 nucleotides agree with TRBD2. The V gene end was trimmed by 5 bases and the J gene end by 9 bases; junction bases not matched to a gene: 13. Per germline, CDR1 MDHEN and CDR2 SYDVKM. The CDR3 totals 16 residues. The CDR3 DNA reads as TGTGCCAGCAGTCCCAGGACTAGCGGGCATTCGGACACGCAGTATTTT. It is translated as CASSPRTSGHSDTQYF.

This clonotype was observed a few times. The chain combines TRBV13 with TRBJ2-5; 15 bases match TRBD2. Germline trimming cut 2 bases from V and 0 bases from J; bases unmatched to any gene: 13. Germline V gene sequence: CDR1 PRHDT, CDR2 FYEKMQ (reference sequence). The CDR3 is 21 residues long. CDR3 DNA: TGTGCCAGCAGCTTAAAGGTTACCGGGACTAGCGGGAGGAGGTACCAAGAGACCCAGTACTTC. Protein: CASSLKVTGTSGRRYQETQYF.

This clonotype was observed a few times. The genes are TRBV7-7 and TRBJ2-1; D may match TRBD1 or TRBD2 (5 bases each). The germline CDR1 and CDR2 sequences are SSHAT and FNYEAQ (reference sequence). The CDR3 runs 16 residues. With 5 bases removed from V and 5 bases from J, the gap between germline ends came to 19 bases. The CDR3 region is CASSPLGVGGHNEQFF. CDR3 nucleotides: TGTGCCAGCAGCCCTCTGGGGGTCGGAGGTCACAATGAGCAGTTCTTC.

This clonotype was counted many times. The chain recombines TRBV12-3 or TRBV12-4 with TRBJ2-2; 11 positions agree with TRBD2. The CDR3 sequence is 18 residues long. Trimming at V came to 3 bases and at J to 3 bases, leaving 9 bases not matched to a gene. The CDR3 region has the DNA TGTGCCAGCAGTTTTGGGTCCGCGACTAGCGGGGACACCGGGGAGCTGTTTTTT. Protein product: CASSFGSATSGDTGELFF.

This clonotype has at least ten counts. The chain combines TRBV28 with TRBJ1-2; D remains unclear. The germline gives CDR1 MDHEN, CDR2 SYDVKM. Trimming cost V 4 bases and J 3 bases, with 3 bases left between them. This CDR3 has 11 residues. CDR3 DNA: TGTGCCAGCAGTTCGGACTATGGCTACACCTTC. The encoded protein is CASSSDYGYTF.

In the case of this clonotype: A much larger clone is a single base away; this may be a read error. The chain couples TRBV12-3 or TRBV12-4 to TRBJ2-3, with 14 bases matching TRBD2. The trim removed 5 bases at V and 2 bases at J, leaving 3 bases unmatched. The CDR3 is 16 residues long. The DNA of the CDR3 is TGTGCCAGCAGTCGACTAGCGGGGGGGATCACAGATACGCAGTATTTT. Its protein is CASSRLAGGITDTQYF.

Ten or more counts support this clonotype. CDR3 sequence reads: CSAKGGAGNQPQHF. The CDR3 coding sequence is TGCAGCGCAAAAGGGGGCGCGGGGAATCAGCCCCAGCATTTT. This chain uses TRBV29-1 with TRBJ1-5; 7 positions match TRBD1. The V segment lost 7 bases and the J segment 4 bases; nucleotides outside the gene matches: 10. Germline assignment: CDR1 SQVTM and CDR2 ANQGSEA. The length of the CDR3 is 14 residues.

This clonotype was recorded many times. The rearrangement links TRBV20-1 to TRBJ2-5, with 9 bases identical to TRBD2. Trimming took 7 bases from V and 2 from J; bases not matched to a gene: 5. The CDR3 contains 13 residues. The germline V gene encodes CDR1 DFQATT and CDR2 SNEGSKA (reference sequence). The CDR3 nucleotides read TGCAGTGAGGTAGCGGGAGCACAAGAGACCCAGTACTTC. Encoded protein: CSEVAGAQETQYF.

This chain uses TRBV6-5 with TRBJ1-1; unclear D gene. Trimming stripped 3 bases from V and 4 bases from J, with 12 bases between. This CDR3 is 14 amino acids long. Germline CDR1 and CDR2: MNHEY and SVGAGI. CDR3 coding DNA: TGTGCCAGCAGTTATTTAGAGATGGGCACTGAAGCTTTCTTT. As protein: CASSYLEMGTEAFF.

Ten or more counts support this clonotype. The chain employs TRBV29-1 and TRBJ2-7; possible D gene TRBD2, 6 bases. Germline CDR1 reads SQVTM; CDR2 reads ANQGSEA. The CDR3 spans 14 residues. V lost 4 bases to trimming and J lost 3 bases, with 16 bases between them. The CDR3 coding sequence is TGCAGCGTTGCTGGGGCGGGAACTTTCTACGAGCAGTACTTC. The encoded protein is CSVAGAGTFYEQYF.

The rearrangement links TRBV2 to TRBJ2-7, with D possibly TRBD2 on 6 matching bases. Looked up from germline, CDR1 is SNHLY and CDR2 is FYNNEI. The CDR3 is 15 residues long. Between the trimmed V and J ends, which lost 6 bases and 2 bases, there was a span of 17 bases. CDR3: CASRAVGSGPYEQYF. The DNA for the CDR3 is TGTGCCAGCAGGGCGGTTGGTAGCGGACCCTACGAGCAGTACTTC.

The table lists this clonotype with a few counts. The chain employs TRBV7-6 and TRBJ2-5, with a weak D call TRBD1 (8 bases). V lost 5 bases and J 5 bases, leaving 18 bases between the germline ends. The CDR3 has 15 residues. Germline V lookup: CDR1 SGHVS, CDR2 FNYEAQ. In nucleotides, the CDR3 is TGTGCCAGCAGCCCCCCGGAACAGGGGGGGGAGACCCAGTACTTC. Translated: CASSPPEQGGETQYF.

Here the CDR3 DNA reads TGTGCCAGCAGCCAAGGACATTCCGCTAACTATGGCTACACCTTC. Its protein product is CASSQGHSANYGYTF. This rearrangement joins TRBV3-1 to TRBJ1-2, with D uncertain. The V gene lost 1 base and the J gene lost 0 bases, with 9 bases spanning the gap. CDR1 LGHDT and CDR2 YNNKEL come from the germline V gene (reference sequence). This CDR3 contains 15 residues.

This clonotype was observed many times. The J gene is TRBJ2-3, the V gene TRBV7-2, with D perhaps TRBD1 or TRBD2 (5 bases each). With 4 bases removed from V and 6 bases from J, the gap between germline ends came to 17 bases. The CDR3 runs 15 residues. Germline lookup yields CDR1 SGHTA and CDR2 FQGNSA. CDR3 region: CASSSTQRGRDTQYF. CDR3 coding DNA: TGTGCCAGCAGCTCCACGCAGAGGGGCCGGGATACGCAGTATTTT.